This record concerns one T cell receptor (beta chain) sequence. It has no known antigen specificity. It has no much larger one-base neighbor in the sample; base qualities were not kept. Participants in the prospective study were enrolled through a virtual design, were aged about 18 to 89 years, and lived in under 25 United States geographic areas. To assign participants to cohorts, the prospective study relied on clinical history that participants themselves reported in a screening survey and a study questionnaire. Recovered participants in ImmuneRACE Cohort 3 were defined as having two consecutive negative NP/OP PCR tests, clearance from a healthcare professional, or resolution of symptoms. Mobile phlebotomists in the prospective study collected whole blood, serum and a nasopharyngeal or oropharyngeal swab from every participant. Additional blood draws and questionnaires over an approximately two-month period could optionally be provided by prospective study participants. Before DNA extraction, prospective study blood samples were shipped either frozen or at room temperature.

The CDR3 covers 15 residues, taking in both the cysteine and the phenylalanine. Kept here is only the CDR3 DNA, which spans 45 bases and is read in frame from base 1. The junction carries 12 bases between V and J, which are trimmed by 6 bases and 0 bases respectively. Based on the germline V gene, the CDR1 and CDR2 sequences are MNHEY and SVGAGI. The immunoSEQ Assay, a bias-controlled multiplex PCR, was used to amplify TCRbeta CDR3 regions from genomic DNA. Under the source paper's analysis protocol: The number of nucleated cells in each sample was estimated by amplification of reference gene primers within the assay. Sequence reads were collapsed and filtered to measure the absolute abundance of every unique TCRbeta CDR3 rearrangement. For each sample, productive Simpson clonality was calculated by taking the square root of Simpson's diversity index across productive rearrangements. TCRdb stores this immuneACCESS table with in-frame sequences only. Part of the clones is absent; in the studies checked, under half of the shortfall reflects unresolved V genes, and no reason is known for the rest. From that table come the V and J calls and clone size; the DNA was used to work out D and trimming. The sample table records 150,000 to 200,000 clones; around 90% of these occur just once. Approximately 8.1% of the sample rests with the top ten.

The data originate from a study of blood T cell repertoires in COVID-19 (dated by TCRdb to about 2020). For context, the study as a whole: Samples covering the acute and convalescent phases of COVID-19 were provided by collaborators in the United States, Italy and Spain. The material from the prospective study consisted of cDNA or gDNA derived from T cells, B-cell-depleted T cells, or PBMCs. Subjects who had been exposed to COVID-19, were actively infected with it, or had recovered from it provided the deeply sampled blood TCRbeta repertoires that made up the dataset. The repertoires were made available in a free public database intended to serve as a resource for research on the immune response to SARS-CoV-2. Samples came from the ongoing ImmuneRACE study (first 160 participants) plus 1,254 subjects from 6 global collaborators. Nearly every sample came with metadata listing a de-identified subject ID, COVID-19 status, age in years and sex. Where available, HLA class I and class II types were taken from metadata supplied by the sample provider and were not determined by assay-based typing. Broad study findings and their caveats: The quantity of clinical and demographic metadata differed by source and by participant and was supplied without curation.

Input material: PBMCs or T cells enriched from blood (not recorded which). The source of this sequence is a woman in her late teens or twenties who had recovered from COVID-19. The V and J genes are TRBV6-5 and TRBJ2-1; perhaps TRBD1 is the D gene, with 5 bases matching. The CDR3: CASRQDPSSYNEQFF. The nucleotide sequence is given as TGTGCCAGCAGACAGGACCCCAGCTCCTACAATGAGCAGTTCTTC.